This T cell receptor (beta chain) comes out of a study of blood T cell repertoires in COVID-19. This CDR3 contains 13 residues. Germline V gives CDR1 GTSNPN, CDR2 SVGIG (reference sequence). The V end lost 2 bases, the J end lost 4 bases, and 11 bases lay between the germline ends. Profiling relied on immunoSEQ multiplex PCR, and the TCRdb table lists in-frame clones only, not all of them. The sample lists approximately 260,000 clones; 85% were seen once. Those enrolled, adults aged roughly 18 to 100 years, came from about two dozen US areas. The TCR comes from a woman aged 45-59 years who had been exposed to COVID-19. The gene calls are TRBV30 and TRBJ2-5; D remains ambiguous. Sequencing input: PBMCs or T cells enriched from blood (not recorded which). CDR3 region: CAWSTGFGETQYF. CDR3 nucleotide sequence: TGTGCCTGGAGTACTGGTTTCGGAGAGACCCAGTACTTC.